The present T cell receptor (beta chain) was sequenced within a study of radiation and T cells in renal cell carcinoma. Study conclusions and caveats: Irradiated tumors had higher TCR clonality than control tumors. Only small tumor regions of about 0.97 g were sampled.

As to treatment: treatment-naive control, cytoreductive nephrectomy. Controls were unirradiated tumors from treatment-naive cytoreductive nephrectomy patients. The patient's renal cell carcinoma had clear cell pathology. Some clones are missing from TCRdb's copy, which holds only in-frame ones; the method was immunoSEQ multiplex PCR. The sample has roughly 14,000 clones; approximately 56% are singletons. The CDR3 totals 14 residues. Looked up from germline, CDR1 is SNHLY and CDR2 is FYNNEI. V lost 4 bases, J lost 5 bases, and 14 bases lay in between. Comments on this clone: The target antigen is unknown.

The clonotype was recovered from a man between 60 and 75 years old with renal cell carcinoma. V is TRBV2 and J is TRBJ2-5, with a tentative D call TRBD1 (5 bases). Sequenced here: tumor tissue, sampled from a patient whose treatment was nephrectomy without radiotherapy. In DNA form, the CDR3 reads TGTGCCAGCAGTGCAGGGCAGTCGAAGGAGACCCAGTACTTC. As protein: CASSAGQSKETQYF.